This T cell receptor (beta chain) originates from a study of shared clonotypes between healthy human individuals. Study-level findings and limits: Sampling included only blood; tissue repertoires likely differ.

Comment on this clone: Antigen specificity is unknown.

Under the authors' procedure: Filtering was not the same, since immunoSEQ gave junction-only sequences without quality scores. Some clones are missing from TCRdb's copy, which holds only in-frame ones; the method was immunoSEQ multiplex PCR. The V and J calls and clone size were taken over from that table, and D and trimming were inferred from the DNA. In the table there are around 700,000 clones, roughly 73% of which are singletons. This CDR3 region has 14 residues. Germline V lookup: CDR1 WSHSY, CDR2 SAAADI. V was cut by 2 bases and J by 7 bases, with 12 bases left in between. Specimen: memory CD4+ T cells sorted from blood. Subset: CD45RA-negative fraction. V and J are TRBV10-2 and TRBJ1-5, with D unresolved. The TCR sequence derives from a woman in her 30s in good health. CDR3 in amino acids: CASSEPGSGQPQHF. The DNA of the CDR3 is TGCGCCAGCAGTGAGCCGGGCAGTGGACAGCCCCAGCATTTT.